This T cell receptor beta chain was found in a study of CD8+ T cells in alopecia areata. Study conclusions and caveats: Sequencing of scalp samples also includes resident alphabeta T cells from normal skin.

Sequencing used cDNA as its template, made by extracting RNA and reverse transcribing it. The repertoire was sequenced with immunoSEQ multiplex PCR; TCRdb's copy has only in-frame clones and lacks some. The table has 95,000 to 120,000 clones, 45% to 65% seen once. Germline CDR1 LGHNA, CDR2 YSLEER. The CDR3 has 14 residues. V shed 2 bases and J shed 1 base, with 9 bases lying between them. The treatment: oral pan-JAK inhibitor, 5-10 mg twice daily. With regard to this clone: As yet, its antigen is unknown.

The sample in question was CD4+ T cells sorted from blood, obtained at week 24, from a patient treated with tofacitinib. The receptor's source is a human donor with alopecia areata. This chain connects TRBV4-3 to TRBJ2-7, with D unresolved. The CDR3 DNA follows: TGCGCCAGCAGCCAACAGGACGGATCCTACGAGCAGTACTTC. Encoded protein: CASSQQDGSYEQYF.